Following are 23 T cell receptor beta chains from one sample sequenced in a study of T cells in Graves' hyperthyroidism and ophthalmopathy. RNA transcripts gave rise to amplified TCR beta CDR3 regions. TCR CDR3 underwent first-round RT-PCR with the HTBI primer set. MiXCR was run by TCRdb on the multiplex PCR reads, yielding one entry per CDR3 protein. The sample shows around 570,000 distinct CDR3 sequences, just under 20% of them seen only once. The specimen sequenced was blood. These TCRs come from a middle-aged man with Graves' ophthalmopathy.

The chain uses TRBV5-6 and TRBJ2-5, with TRBD2 matching 7 bases. From germline, CDR1 is SGHDT and CDR2 YYEEEE. The J segment lost 5 bases and the V segment lost 7 bases, leaving 11 bases of the junction unmatched. This CDR3 is built from 14 residues. The CDR3 bases are TGTGCCAGCTCCTCCCCTAGCGGCCTGGAGACCCAGTACTTC. This sequence encodes CASSSPSGLETQYF.

The CDR3 coding sequence is TGTGCCAGCAGCCTCAGGGCCCGGGGCACCGGGGAGCTGTTTTTT. This gives the protein CASSLRARGTGELFF. The J gene is TRBJ2-2, the V gene TRBV6-2 or TRBV6-3; the D gene could be TRBD1 or TRBD2 (5 bases each). V dropped 6 bases and J dropped 4 bases, with 15 bases sitting between them. Germline V gene data show CDR1 as MNHEY and CDR2 as SVGEGT. The CDR3 is 15 residues long.

The chain recombines TRBV7-9 with TRBJ2-1, with D perhaps TRBD2 (5 bases). Germline V gene lookup returns CDR1 SEHNR and CDR2 FQNEAQ (reference sequence). The CDR3 has 16 amino acids. Trimming cost V 8 bases and J 3 bases, with 20 bases left between them. In DNA form, the CDR3 reads TGTGCCAGCCCCCCCCCGGCGGGCTCCGTCTACAATGAGCAGTTCTTC. Translation gives CASPPPAGSVYNEQFF.

This clonotype was seen only a few times. V usage is TRBV6-2 or TRBV6-3 and J usage is TRBJ1-1; a possible D gene is TRBD1 (5 bases). Trimming removed 7 bases from V and 7 bases from J, with 13 bases in between. The CDR3 runs to 12 residues. Germline V CDR1 and CDR2: MNHEY, SVGEGT. CDR3 bases: TGTGCCAGCACCCCAGACAGCAATGAAGCTTTCTTT. Residues: CASTPDSNEAFF.

This clonotype occurred many times. The CDR3 region has the DNA TGCGCCAGCAGCTTGGAGGGATTCACTGAAGCTTTCTTT. Translation: CASSLEGFTEAFF. The chain has TRBV5-1 and TRBJ1-1; D remains ambiguous. The CDR3 is made up of 13 amino acids. The germline V gene encodes CDR1 SGHRS and CDR2 YFSETQ. Trimming took 0 bases from V and 4 from J, leaving 7 bases between them.

The chain links TRBV29-1 to TRBJ1-5, with TRBD1 as a possible D gene (6 bases). Germline V gene data show CDR1 as SQVTM and CDR2 as ANQGSEA. This CDR3 has 13 amino acids. V was shortened by 2 bases and J by 7 bases, with 12 bases between the two germline ends. This CDR3 is CSVEQVRGQPQHF. The DNA of the CDR3 is TGCAGCGTTGAACAAGTTAGGGGGCAGCCCCAGCATTTT.

The chain links TRBV28 to TRBJ1-2; TRBD1 is a possible D gene (5 bases). The V end lost 5 bases, the J end lost 2 bases, and 9 bases lay between the germline ends. From germline, CDR1 is MDHEN and CDR2 SYDVKM. This CDR3 comprises 13 residues. DNA for the CDR3: TGTGCCAGCAGTATTACAGGAAACTATGGCTACACCTTC. As protein: CASSITGNYGYTF.

This clonotype was recorded a few times. V usage is TRBV7-9 and J usage is TRBJ1-1, with 11 bases lining up with TRBD1. Germline V gene lookup returns CDR1 SEHNR and CDR2 FQNEAQ (reference sequence). Trimming at V came to 5 bases and at J to 11 bases, leaving 7 bases not matched to a gene. This CDR3 spans 13 amino acids. CDR3 sequence: CASSLGTGGFAFF. CDR3 bases: TGTGCCAGCAGCCTGGGGACAGGGGGTTTCGCTTTCTTT. The whole variable domain, filled in from reference TRBV7-9 and TRBJ1-1, reads DTGVSQNPRHKITKRGQNVTFRCDPISEHNRLYWYRQTLGQGPEFLTYFQNEAQLEKSRLLSDRFSAERPKGSFSTLEIQRTEQGDSAMYLCASSLGTGGFAFFGQGTRLTVV.

This chain links TRBV6-2 or TRBV6-3 with TRBJ2-2; 8 bases fit TRBD2. The CDR3 length is 14 residues. Germline CDR1 is MNHEY and CDR2 is SVGEGT. J gave up 2 bases and V 11 bases, and 7 bases lay outside the gene matches. CDR3 nucleotide sequence: TGTGCCGCCCGGGAGGGGCGCAACACCGGGGAGCTGTTTTTT. Its translation: CAAREGRNTGELFF.

This clonotype was detected many times. The chain has TRBV7-9 and TRBJ2-1, with D possibly TRBD2 on 6 matching bases. CDR1 is SEHNR, CDR2 FQNEAQ, per germline (reference sequence). This CDR3 region has 12 residues. V lost 3 bases and J lost 9, with 9 bases in between. The CDR3 sequence is CASSLGGTEQFF. Written as DNA, the CDR3 is TGTGCCAGCAGCTTGGGGGGAACTGAGCAGTTCTTC. The whole variable domain, filled in from reference TRBV7-9 and TRBJ2-1, reads DTGVSQNPRHKITKRGQNVTFRCDPISEHNRLYWYRQTLGQGPEFLTYFQNEAQLEKSRLLSDRFSAERPKGSFSTLEIQRTEQGDSAMYLCASSLGGTEQFFGPGTRLTVL.

The chain has TRBV5-8 and TRBJ1-6; D is uncertain. The ends were cut back, 10 bases at V and 8 bases at J, with 22 bases in the middle. The CDR3 contains 15 residues. Germline-derived CDR1 and CDR2 are SGHTS and YDEGEE. The CDR3 coding sequence is TGTGCCGTCTTGGGAGGGCCAGAACTTTATTCACCCCTCCACTTT. Its protein is CAVLGGPELYSPLHF.

The rearrangement joins TRBV6-1 to TRBJ1-2; no reliable D call. The CDR3 has 12 residues. Deletions cut 10 bases from V and 0 bases from J, with 9 bases between. Looked up from germline, CDR1 is MNHNS and CDR2 is SASEGT. This CDR3 is CATSATNYGYTF. The CDR3 nucleotides read TGTGCCACCTCAGCGACTAACTATGGCTACACCTTC.

The chain has TRBV7-6 and TRBJ2-7; a weak D match, TRBD1 (6 bases). The CDR3 is 15 amino acids. CDR1 is SGHVS, CDR2 FNYEAQ, per germline. Trimming took 3 bases from V and 3 from J, leaving 15 bases between them. The CDR3 DNA is TGTGCCAGCAGCTTGGTAGGGGGTGACAGCTACGAGCAGTACTTC. Amino acid sequence: CASSLVGGDSYEQYF.

This sequence joins TRBV29-1 and TRBJ2-3; the match to TRBD2 covers 13 bases. The germline V gene encodes CDR1 SQVTM and CDR2 ANQGSEA. V was clipped by 4 bases and J by 4 bases; unmatched bases: 5. CDR3 length: 15 amino acids. CDR3 in amino acids: CSVVTGTSGADTQYF. In nucleotides, the CDR3 is TGCAGCGTTGTAACCGGGACTAGCGGGGCAGATACGCAGTATTTT.

The V and J genes are TRBV7-9 and TRBJ1-1; D might be TRBD1 (5 bases). Germline CDR1 is SEHNR and CDR2 is FQNEAQ (reference sequence). The CDR3 runs 14 residues. V was trimmed by 2 bases and J by 4 bases, leaving 11 bases between them. Written as DNA, the CDR3 is TGTGCCAGCAGCTTACAGGGCAGTAGCACTGAAGCTTTCTTT. This codes for CASSLQGSSTEAFF.

The chain uses TRBV12-3 or TRBV12-4 and TRBJ1-2; 9 bases line up with TRBD1. The CDR3 is 13 residues long. V dropped 5 bases and J dropped 7; count of bases not matched to a gene: 5. CDR3 nucleotide sequence: TGTGCCAGCAGTAAACAGGGGGCGGGTGGCTACACCTTC. Encoded protein: CASSKQGAGGYTF.

This clonotype was recorded a few times. The rearrangement uses TRBV28 and TRBJ1-1; TRBD1 matches 8 bases. Germline V gene lookup returns CDR1 MDHEN and CDR2 SYDVKM. The V and J ends lost 6 bases and 3 bases, in that order; junction bases with no gene match: 15. The CDR3 sequence is 17 residues long. As DNA, the CDR3 is TGTGCCAGCAGCTTACCCAGGGGGCGAAGGTACGACACTGAAGCTTTCTTT. Translating gives CASSLPRGRRYDTEAFF.

The rearrangement uses TRBV7-9 and TRBJ1-2; tentatively, D is TRBD1 (5 bases). The length of the CDR3 is 14 residues. V was clipped by 2 bases and J by 4 bases, with 11 bases between them. Germline CDR1 is SEHNR and CDR2 is FQNEAQ (reference sequence). CDR3 coding DNA: TGTGCCAGCAGCTTATCGGACACCATCTATGGCTACACCTTC. It is translated as CASSLSDTIYGYTF.

V gene TRBV6-1 combines with J gene TRBJ2-1; 13 bases are a match to TRBD2. V trimming: 6 bases; J trimming: 8 bases; junction bases outside the gene matches: 16. Germline V gives CDR1 MNHNS, CDR2 SASEGT. The CDR3 runs 18 residues. This chain's CDR3 is CASSSPRTSGSNAYEQFF. Here the CDR3 DNA reads TGTGCCAGCAGCTCCCCGAGGACTAGCGGGAGTAATGCCTATGAGCAGTTCTTC.

The CDR3 loop is CASSPQGDRGNSPLHF. The CDR3 DNA follows: TGTGCCAGCAGCCCCCAAGGGGACAGAGGAAATTCACCCCTCCACTTT. This chain joins TRBV5-5 and TRBJ1-6; 7 bases are a match to TRBD1. The length of the CDR3 is 16 residues. V lost 4 bases to trimming and J lost 7 bases; unmatched junction nucleotides: 11. Germline values: CDR1 SGHKS, CDR2 YYEKEE (reference sequence).

This clonotype was seen once. The chain couples TRBV18 to TRBJ1-6; D is ambiguous. The CDR3 covers 19 residues. Germline CDR1 KGHSH, CDR2 LQKENI. The V and J ends lost 3 bases and 0 bases respectively, with 18 bases between them. CDR3 sequence (DNA): TGTGCCAGCTCACCTTGGCAGGACCCTAGGAGCTCCTATAATTCACCCCTCCACTTT. This codes for CASSPWQDPRSSYNSPLHF.

Regarding this clonotype: The germline gene is not matched at one end of the junction; a read error may be the cause. The rearrangement links TRBV12-3 or TRBV12-4 to TRBJ1-2; 7 bases are a match to TRBD1. This CDR3 is built from 16 residues. The CDR3 nucleotides are TGTGCCAGCAGTTTAACCCTATTCGACAGGGAATATGGCTATACCTTC. It is translated as CASSLTLFDREYGYTF.

Notes on this clonotype: The junction shows a germline mismatch at one end, possibly a read error. This chain uses TRBV7-3 with TRBJ2-2; TRBD2 might be the D (6 bases). Per germline, CDR1 SGHTA and CDR2 FQGTGA. This CDR3 region has 15 residues. The CDR3 here is CAGREDMANTGELFF. CDR3 coding DNA: TGTGCCGGCAGGGAGGACATGGCGAACACCGGGGAGCTGTTTTTT.